The following is a TCR beta chain sequence with its context. These data are taken from a study of blood T cell repertoires in COVID-19. Measured with immunoSEQ multiplex PCR; TCRdb has only the in-frame clones, and not every one. The sample shows some 380,000 clones, around 91% of them seen only once. There are 14 residues in the CDR3. Germline CDR1 reads PRHDT; CDR2 reads FYEKMQ (reference sequence). Trimming removed 4 bases at V and 5 bases at J, with 14 bases between. The V call is TRBV13, the J call TRBJ1-2; a weak D match, TRBD1 (5 bases). This sequence originates from a man aged 18 to 30 with active or convalescent COVID-19. Sequencing was performed on peripheral blood. For the CDR3, the DNA is TGTGCCAGCAGCTCGCAGGGATCACGGTATGGCTACACCTTC. It translates to CASSSQGSRYGYTF. Combining the CDR3 with reference TRBV13 and TRBJ1-2 gives the whole variable domain AAGVIQSPRHLIKEKRETATLKCYPIPRHDTVYWYQQGPGQDPQFLISFYEKMQSDKGSIPDRFSAQQFSDYHSELNMSSLELGDSALYFCASSSQGSRYGYTFGSGTRLTVV.